This TCR beta chain came from a study of CD8 T cells in Susac syndrome. Random hexamers primed reverse transcription of about 0.45 to 1 ug RNA. immunoSEQ multiplex PCR amplified TCR beta CDR3 across 54 Vbeta, 13 Jbeta. TCRdb used MiXCR to reprocess the immunoSEQ multiplex PCR reads, holding one entry per CDR3 protein. This table holds approximately 180,000 distinct CDR3 sequences, 90% to 95% found once. The clonotype comes from a human donor with Susac syndrome. The sequenced sample consisted of CD4+ T cells from PBMCs.

In DNA form, the CDR3 reads TGCAGTGCTGACCCGGGACTAGTCAATGAGCAGTTCTTC. As protein: CSADPGLVNEQFF. J is TRBJ2-1 and V is TRBV20-1; TRBD2 agrees at 8 bases. The CDR3 totals 13 residues. The V gene's germline CDR1 is DFQATT and CDR2 SNEGSKA (reference sequence). V gave up 5 bases and J gave up 6 bases; unmatched junction bases: 6.